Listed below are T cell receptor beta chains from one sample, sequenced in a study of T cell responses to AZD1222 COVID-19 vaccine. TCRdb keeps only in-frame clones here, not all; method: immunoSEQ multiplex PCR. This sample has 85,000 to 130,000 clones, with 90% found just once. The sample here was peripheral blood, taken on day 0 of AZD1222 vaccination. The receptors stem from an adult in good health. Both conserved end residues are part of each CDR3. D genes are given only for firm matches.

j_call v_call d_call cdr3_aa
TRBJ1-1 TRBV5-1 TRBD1 CASSQDGQGNTEAFF
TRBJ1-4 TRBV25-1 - CASSLPWGAGYEKLFF
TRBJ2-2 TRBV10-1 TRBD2 CASSDFTSAWELFF
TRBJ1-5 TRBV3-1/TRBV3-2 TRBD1 CASSQADRVLNQPQHF
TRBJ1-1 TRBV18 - CASSPQTLNTEAFF
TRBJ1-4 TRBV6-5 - CASGYTTNEKLFF
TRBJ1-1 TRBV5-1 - CASNQQPSNTEAFF
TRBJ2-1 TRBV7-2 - CASSLVLGEQFF
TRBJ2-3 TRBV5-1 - CASSQGINSDTQYF
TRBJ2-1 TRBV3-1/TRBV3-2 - CASSRSEYNEQFF